The clone carrying this TCR beta chain is a singleton in its sample. Germline CDR1 is SGHVS and CDR2 is FQNEAQ. V shed 4 bases, J shed 5 bases, and the junction held 5 bases outside the gene matches. CDR3 size: 15 residues. The sample originates from a study of control samples from healthy donors and cancer patients. Method: immunoSEQ multiplex PCR; TCRdb's copy keeps in-frame clones and lacks some. Of around 130,000 clones listed, roughly 91% are singletons. The rearrangement uses TRBV7-8 and TRBJ1-4; the match to TRBD1 covers 9 bases. Specimen: PBMCs. The source of this sequence is a man aged 50-60 years with head and neck cancer. CDR3 nucleotide sequence: TGTGCCAGCAGCTCGAACAGGGGGCGGAATGAAAAACTGTTTTTT. Its translation is CASSSNRGRNEKLFF.